These 11 T cell receptor beta chains share one sample of origin, sequenced in a study of cytomegalovirus exposure and HLA in healthy donors. With 60 Vbeta and 13 Jbeta primers, the PCR was carried out. Repertoires were generated with immunoSEQ multiplex PCR, while TCRdb's copy carries only in-frame clones and drops some. The data contain some 200,000 clones, 82% of them singletons. Sequencing input: PBMCs. The receptor set was obtained from a woman younger than 30 in good health and CMV-seronegative.

V usage is TRBV4-2 and J usage is TRBJ2-5; maybe TRBD2 (6 bases). The CDR3 runs to 17 residues. V lost 3 bases to trimming and J lost 0 bases, with 17 bases between them. Germline CDR1 is LGHNA and CDR2 is YNFKEQ. The CDR3 DNA sequence: TGTGCCAGCAGCCAGCCTGGGAGGCAAACCGACCAAGAGACCCAGTACTTC. This gives the protein CASSQPGRQTDQETQYF.

This clone has a handful of counts. This rearrangement joins TRBV5-1 to TRBJ1-3; TRBD1 aligns across 7 bases. Germline V lookup: CDR1 SGHRS, CDR2 YFSETQ. The CDR3 sequence is 16 residues long. With 4 bases clipped from V and 0 bases from J, the junction kept 7 bases outside the gene matches. The DNA of the CDR3 is TGCGCCAGCAGCGGAGGACAGGAGAGCTCTGGAAACACCATATATTTT. Protein sequence: CASSGGQESSGNTIYF.

This clone was seen only a few times. The CDR3 is CASSQEASGSGELFF. The CDR3 coding sequence is TGTGCCAGCAGCCAAGAAGCATCAGGGTCCGGGGAGCTGTTTTTT. V usage is TRBV4-2 and J usage is TRBJ2-2; D is perhaps TRBD1 (5 bases). The CDR3 runs 15 residues. V lost 0 bases to trimming and J lost 6 bases, with 11 bases between them. The germline V gene encodes CDR1 LGHNA and CDR2 YNFKEQ.

This clone occurred a few times. This sequence joins TRBV7-9 and TRBJ2-2; 7 nucleotides match TRBD2. V dropped 6 bases and J dropped 5; count of bases not matched to a gene: 15. CDR1 is SEHNR, CDR2 FQNEAQ, per germline (reference sequence). This CDR3 is built from 17 residues. The CDR3 nucleotides are TGTGCCAGCAGAAAGAGAAGCGGGAAAAGAGGGACCGGGGAGCTGTTTTTT. It encodes CASRKRSGKRGTGELFF.

This chain connects TRBV21-1 to TRBJ1-1; the D call of TRBD1 is as the table states it, not checked on the DNA. TRBV21-1 is assigned pseudogene status. The CDR3 loop spans 16 amino acids. Written as DNA, the CDR3 is TGTGCCAGCAGCATGAAGGGGACAGGGGGTCGGACTGAAGCTTTCTTT. This codes for CASSMKGTGGRTEAFF.

The table lists this clone with a few counts. The V gene is TRBV6-1, the J gene TRBJ1-2, with a tentative D call TRBD1 (6 bases). CDR3 length: 16 residues. The ends were cut back, 2 bases at V and 0 bases at J, with 13 bases in the middle. Germline CDR1 MNHNS, CDR2 SASEGT. Here the CDR3 DNA reads TGTGCCAGCAGTGAAACAGGGACCTATGCTAACTATGGCTACACCTTC. Amino acid sequence: CASSETGTYANYGYTF.

This sequence joins TRBV2 and TRBJ2-3; 8 bases agree with TRBD1. The CDR3 runs 15 residues. V was clipped by 4 bases and J by 1 base; unmatched bases: 4. CDR1 and CDR2 (germline): SNHLY, FYNNEI. The DNA of the CDR3 is TGTGCCAGCAGTGCTGGACAGGGAGGCACAGATACGCAGTATTTT. This translates into CASSAGQGGTDTQYF.

V and J are TRBV7-6 and TRBJ2-2, with TRBD2 identical over 8 bases. Germline trimming cut 2 bases from V and 4 bases from J; bases unmatched to any gene: 6. CDR1 and CDR2 from the germline V gene are SGHVS and FNYEAQ. The CDR3 totals 16 residues. CDR3 sequence reads: CASSLLREGGTGELFF. In DNA, the CDR3 is TGTGCCAGCAGCTTATTACGGGAGGGAGGCACCGGGGAGCTGTTTTTT.

The chain is built from TRBV27 and TRBJ1-1; no clear D. Germline assignment: CDR1 MNHEY and CDR2 SMNVEV (reference sequence). The CDR3 totals 14 residues. The germline V and J ends were trimmed by 5 bases and 1 base, with 11 bases remaining between them. DNA for the CDR3: TGTGCCAGCAGTCCAAACGTAGCGAACACTGAAGCTTTCTTT. Translation: CASSPNVANTEAFF.

The chain is built from TRBV19 and TRBJ1-2; no firm D call. Germline CDR1 LNHDA, CDR2 SQIVND (reference sequence). This CDR3 region has 13 residues. V lost 3 bases and J lost 0, with 5 bases in between. For the CDR3, the DNA is TGTGCCAGTAGTATGCCAGCTAACTATGGCTACACCTTC. This codes for CASSMPANYGYTF.

The chain employs TRBV7-9 and TRBJ2-2; TRBD1 might be the D (6 bases). Trimming stripped 2 bases from V and 8 bases from J, with 18 bases between. CDR1 is SEHNR, CDR2 FQNEAQ, per germline (reference sequence). This CDR3 has 16 amino acids. In DNA form, the CDR3 reads TGTGCCAGCAGCTTAATTGCCAGGGGTTCACCAGGGGAGCTGTTTTTT. Its protein product is CASSLIARGSPGELFF.